This T cell receptor beta chain was captured in a study of blood T cell repertoires in COVID-19. Profiling relied on immunoSEQ multiplex PCR, and the TCRdb table lists in-frame clones only, not all of them. The sample lists under 200,000 clones; around three quarters were seen once. The V gene's germline CDR1 is WSHSY and CDR2 SAAADI. The CDR3 spans 14 residues. The germline V and J ends were trimmed by 2 bases and 5 bases, with 10 bases remaining between them. The chain carries TRBV10-2 and TRBJ1-5; tentatively, D is TRBD1 (5 bases). Input material: peripheral blood. The clonotype originates from a man aged 60-69 years with acute or convalescent COVID-19. CDR3 coding DNA: TGCGCCAGCAGTGAGAGGACACGCGATCAGCCCCAGCATTTT. Translation gives CASSERTRDQPQHF.